One sample yielded the 30 T cell receptor beta chains listed below, sequenced in a study of blood T cell repertoires in COVID-19 (dated by TCRdb to 2020 to 2021). The library came from the immunoSEQ multiplex PCR assay. In its TCRdb copy, this immuneACCESS table keeps in-frame sequences only and misses some clones. Where compared with another copy, unresolved V genes explain less than half of these, and the others have no known cause. The sample has hundreds of thousands of clones on record, 85% to 90% of them singletons. The top ten hold under 8.5% of the sample. The sample comprised peripheral blood. All receptors come from a woman in her fifties or sixties with COVID-19, enrolled during active disease.

Concerning this clone: Other DNA sequences from this sample encode an identical CDR3 as well. The chain recombines TRBV19 with TRBJ1-5; D is possibly TRBD1 (6 bases). Per the germline V gene, CDR1 is LNHDA and CDR2 is SQIVND (reference sequence). V was pared by 3 bases and J by 4 bases, with 28 bases between. The CDR3 is made up of 20 amino acids. The CDR3 loop is CASSILRTPRWQGPNQPQHF. DNA of the CDR3: TGTGCCAGTAGTATTCTACGGACCCCTAGGTGGCAGGGGCCTAATCAGCCCCAGCATTTT.

The rearrangement uses TRBV6-1 and TRBJ1-2, with 7 bases that match TRBD1. Germline V gene data show CDR1 as MNHNS and CDR2 as SASEGT. J gave up 8 bases and V 1 base, and 7 bases lay outside the gene matches. The CDR3 extends over 14 amino acids. CDR3: CASSEDPGGRGYTF. Written as DNA, the CDR3 is TGTGCCAGCAGTGAAGATCCAGGGGGTCGAGGCTACACCTTC.

J is TRBJ2-5 and V is TRBV12-3 or TRBV12-4; weak D call: TRBD1 (5 bases). The CDR3 runs 13 residues. With 4 bases removed from V and 7 bases from J, the gap between germline ends came to 13 bases. DNA of the CDR3: TGTGCCAGCAGTTCGACAGCCTCCGGGACCCAGTACTTC. Amino acid sequence: CASSSTASGTQYF.

This chain joins TRBV7-9 and TRBJ2-7; no firm D call. The CDR3 covers 12 residues. CDR1 is SEHNR and CDR2 is FQNEAQ in the germline V gene (reference sequence). V gave up 1 base and J gave up 5 bases, with 6 bases separating them. CDR3 sequence (DNA): TGTGCCAGCAGCTTAGACCTACACGAGCAGTACTTC. It is translated as CASSLDLHEQYF.

This rearrangement joins TRBV5-1 to TRBJ2-1; no reliable D call. V was pared by 1 base and J by 7 bases, with 21 bases between. The CDR3 contains 17 residues. Germline-derived CDR1 and CDR2 are SGHRS and YFSETQ. CDR3 sequence: CASSLISTFPSWNEQFF. As DNA, the CDR3 is TGCGCCAGCAGCTTGATCTCTACCTTCCCCTCGTGGAATGAGCAGTTCTTC.

This chain connects TRBV29-1 to TRBJ2-1; D gene unclear. With 1 base removed from V and 7 bases from J, the gap between germline ends came to 8 bases. Germline-derived CDR1 and CDR2 are SQVTM and ANQGSEA. This CDR3 is built from 12 residues. The CDR3 here is CSVEGPRNEQFF. The DNA of the CDR3 is TGCAGCGTTGAAGGACCGAGGAATGAGCAGTTCTTC.

The chain recombines TRBV6-1 with TRBJ2-1; weak D call: TRBD1 (6 bases). Germline-derived CDR1 and CDR2 are MNHNS and SASEGT. The CDR3 has 15 residues. V was clipped by 2 bases and J by 2 bases, with 10 bases between them. CDR3 bases: TGTGCCAGCAGTGAATTAGGGGGAACCTACAATGAGCAGTTCTTC. Translated: CASSELGGTYNEQFF.

The chain combines TRBV3-1 (or the pseudogene TRBV3-2) with TRBJ1-2; TRBD1 matches 8 bases. Trimming at V came to 4 bases and at J to 6 bases, leaving 13 bases not matched to a gene. CDR1 is LGHDT, CDR2 YNNKEL, per germline (reference sequence). The CDR3 consists of 16 residues. DNA of the CDR3: TGTGCCAGCAGCCCGTCATCCGGGACAGGCTATAATGGCTACACCTTC. Amino acid sequence: CASSPSSGTGYNGYTF.

The chain combines TRBV2 with TRBJ1-2; TRBD1 aligns across 8 bases. The CDR3 has 14 residues. CDR1 and CDR2 from the germline V gene are SNHLY and FYNNEI. The trim removed 5 bases at V and 4 bases at J, leaving 6 bases unmatched. The CDR3 coding sequence is TGTGCCAGCAGTCTACAGGGGGTGGGCTATGGCTACACCTTC. It is translated as CASSLQGVGYGYTF.

The chain is built from TRBV6-1 and TRBJ1-2; 7 positions agree with TRBD1. The germline V gene has CDR1 MNHNS and CDR2 SASEGT. The CDR3 is 16 amino acids. The V and J ends lost 1 base and 6 bases, in that order; junction bases with no gene match: 11. The CDR3 DNA follows: TGTGCCAGCAGTGAAGGCCCCCGACAGGGAAGGGATGGCTACACCTTC. It encodes CASSEGPRQGRDGYTF.

V usage is TRBV7-9 and J usage is TRBJ1-1, with D possibly matching TRBD1 (6 bases). Looked up from germline, CDR1 is SEHNR and CDR2 is FQNEAQ (reference sequence). The ends were cut back, 3 bases at V and 7 bases at J, with 12 bases in the middle. This CDR3 contains 13 residues. The CDR3 bases are TGTGCCAGCAGCTTTGGTAGAGGGGGTGAAGCTTTCTTT. Protein sequence: CASSFGRGGEAFF.

This chain connects TRBV9 to TRBJ2-5, with TRBD2 matching 7 bases. The CDR3 consists of 16 residues. The V and J ends lost 3 bases and 0 bases, in that order; junction bases with no gene match: 8. The germline V gene has CDR1 SGDLS and CDR2 YYNGEE. CDR3 sequence reads: CASSASGRGNQETQYF. Written as DNA, the CDR3 is TGTGCCAGCAGCGCAAGTGGGCGGGGGAACCAAGAGACCCAGTACTTC. The variable domain in full, completed from reference TRBV9 and TRBJ2-5, reads DSGVTQTPKHLITATGQRVTLRCSPRSGDLSVYWYQQSLDQGLQFLIQYYNGEERAKGNILERFSAQQFPDLHSELNLSSLELGDSALYFCASSASGRGNQETQYFGPGTRLLVL.

This sequence joins TRBV2 and TRBJ1-4, with D perhaps matching TRBD1 (5 bases). Trimming removed 2 bases at V and 6 bases at J, with 10 bases between. From germline, CDR1 is SNHLY and CDR2 FYNNEI. This CDR3 region has 14 residues. The CDR3 bases are TGTGCCAGCAGTGAACCGGGGGGGGATGAAAAACTGTTTTTT. Amino acids: CASSEPGGDEKLFF.

A note on this clone: Other DNA sequences of this sample code for an identical CDR3. The rearrangement uses TRBV18 and TRBJ1-1; a possible D gene is TRBD1 (6 bases). From germline, CDR1 is KGHSH and CDR2 LQKENI. The CDR3 spans 13 residues. Between the trimmed V and J ends, which lost 2 bases and 2 bases, there was a span of 6 bases. DNA for the CDR3: TGTGCCAGCTCACCAGGGGGCAACACTGAAGCTTTCTTT. This sequence encodes CASSPGGNTEAFF.

This rearrangement joins TRBV9 to TRBJ1-1, with D possibly TRBD1 on 5 matching bases. The germline V and J ends were trimmed by 0 bases and 8 bases, with 11 bases remaining between them. Germline V gives CDR1 SGDLS, CDR2 YYNGEE. There are 13 residues in the CDR3. The CDR3 region has the DNA TGTGCCAGCAGCGTAGACGGGGGGATGGAAGCTTTCTTT. Translating gives CASSVDGGMEAFF. The variable domain in full, completed from reference TRBV9 and TRBJ1-1, reads DSGVTQTPKHLITATGQRVTLRCSPRSGDLSVYWYQQSLDQGLQFLIQYYNGEERAKGNILERFSAQQFPDLHSELNLSSLELGDSALYFCASSVDGGMEAFFGQGTRLTVV.

This chain uses TRBV2 with TRBJ2-3; 12 nucleotides agree with TRBD2. CDR3 length: 17 amino acids. Germline V lookup: CDR1 SNHLY, CDR2 FYNNEI. The CDR3 sequence is CVSSGGAGLVPTDTQYF. CDR3 bases: TGTGTCTCTAGCGGGGGGGCCGGGTTGGTTCCCACAGATACGCAGTATTTT.

The CDR3 sequence: CASSLNLQGANWFEAFF. CDR3 DNA: TGTGCCAGCAGCTTGAATCTGCAGGGGGCGAACTGGTTCGAAGCTTTCTTT. This chain links TRBV5-5 with TRBJ1-1; 8 bases agree with TRBD1. V was pared by 1 base and J by 8 bases, with 16 bases of the junction left unmatched. The germline CDR1 and CDR2 sequences are SGHKS and YYEKEE (reference sequence). The CDR3 extends over 17 amino acids.

The chain joins TRBV6-1 to TRBJ2-2, with 9 bases aligning to TRBD1. The CDR3 spans 16 residues. J was trimmed by 4 bases and V by 0 bases; bases with no gene match: 3. From germline, CDR1 is MNHNS and CDR2 SASEGT. The CDR3, as DNA: TGTGCCAGCAGTGAAGCAGGGGACAGGGTCACCGGGGAGCTGTTTTTT. It yields the protein CASSEAGDRVTGELFF.

The chain is built from TRBV27 and TRBJ2-7; 7 bases line up with TRBD2. This CDR3 is built from 14 residues. Trimming at V came to 2 bases and at J to 2 bases, leaving 3 bases not matched to a gene. Germline CDR1 and CDR2: MNHEY and SMNVEV (reference sequence). This CDR3 is CASSLGGGPYEQYF. CDR3 DNA: TGTGCCAGCAGTTTAGGCGGGGGTCCCTACGAGCAGTACTTC.

V usage is TRBV12-3 or TRBV12-4 and J usage is TRBJ2-1; weak D call: TRBD1 (5 bases). V was pared by 6 bases and J by 8 bases, with 14 bases between. This CDR3 contains 13 residues. CDR3 sequence: CASRDQGLDEQFF. DNA for the CDR3: TGTGCCAGCAGGGACCAGGGTCTAGATGAGCAGTTCTTC.

This clone showed up just once. Other DNA sequences within the sample encode an identical CDR3. The V gene is TRBV11-2, the J gene TRBJ2-3; D may be TRBD2 (5 bases). The germline V and J ends were trimmed by 4 bases and 0 bases, with 8 bases remaining between them. Germline CDR1 and CDR2: SGHAT and FQNNGV. CDR3 length: 14 amino acids. CDR3 protein: CASSSGISTDTQYF. In DNA form, the CDR3 reads TGTGCCAGCAGCTCGGGAATCAGCACAGATACGCAGTATTTT. Complete variable domain (other parts from reference TRBV11-2 and TRBJ2-3): EAGVAQSPRYKIIEKRQSVAFWCNPISGHATLYWYQQILGQGPKLLIQFQNNGVVDDSQLPKDRFSAERLKGVDSTLKIQPAKLEDSAVYLCASSSGISTDTQYFGPGTRLTVL.

This clone was seen once. The J gene is TRBJ2-3, the V gene TRBV5-1; 7 bases match TRBD1. This CDR3 has 15 amino acids. V dropped 2 bases and J dropped 6; count of bases not matched to a gene: 9. Per germline, CDR1 SGHRS and CDR2 YFSETQ. CDR3 loop: CASSFEGALGDTQYF. In nucleotides, the CDR3 is TGCGCCAGCAGCTTTGAGGGGGCGCTGGGGGATACGCAGTATTTT.

The rearrangement links TRBV19 to TRBJ1-1; 9 bases are a match to TRBD1. The CDR3 consists of 16 residues. Germline V gives CDR1 LNHDA, CDR2 SQIVND (reference sequence). Trimming removed 1 base from V and 0 bases from J; junction bases left unmatched: 3. The CDR3 reads CASSIGTGAMNTEAFF. The DNA of the CDR3 is TGTGCCAGTAGTATAGGGACAGGGGCAATGAACACTGAAGCTTTCTTT.

The V call is TRBV30, the J call TRBJ1-6; TRBD1 is a possible D gene (5 bases). The CDR3 covers 13 residues. V lost 2 bases and J lost 9, with 11 bases in between. Germline-derived CDR1 and CDR2 are GTSNPN and SVGIG (reference sequence). The CDR3 loop is CAWSLQERSPLHF. CDR3 bases: TGTGCCTGGAGTCTACAGGAACGTTCACCCCTCCACTTT.

The CDR3 DNA sequence: TGTGCCAGCAGTTATAACAGGGGGATGAACACTGAAGCTTTCTTT. Protein product: CASSYNRGMNTEAFF. V and J are TRBV6-5 and TRBJ1-1; 8 nucleotides agree with TRBD1. Trimming removed 3 bases from V and 0 bases from J; junction bases left unmatched: 3. Germline V CDR1 and CDR2: MNHEY, SVGAGI. This CDR3 comprises 15 residues.

This sequence joins TRBV7-6 and TRBJ2-2, with 8 bases that match TRBD1. The germline V gene has CDR1 SGHVS and CDR2 FNYEAQ. CDR3 length: 16 residues. The junction had 8 bases not matched to a gene; V was cut back by 6 bases and J by 2 bases. CDR3 DNA: TGTGCCAGCAGTCTCCACCAGGGGGCCAACACCGGGGAGCTGTTTTTT. Its translation is CASSLHQGANTGELFF.

The genes are TRBV19 and TRBJ2-7; 10 bases are shared with TRBD2. CDR1 and CDR2 from the germline V gene are LNHDA and SQIVND (reference sequence). The length of the CDR3 is 14 residues. V shed 4 bases, J shed 8 bases, and the junction held 8 bases outside the gene matches. The CDR3 DNA is TGTGCCAGTAGTAACAGCGGGGGGGCCGCGAAGCAGTACTTC. This translates into CASSNSGGAAKQYF.

The chain is built from TRBV5-1 and TRBJ2-6; D gene unclear. CDR1 and CDR2 from the germline V gene are SGHRS and YFSETQ. This CDR3 contains 16 residues. Trimming removed 4 bases from V and 4 bases from J, with 15 bases in between. The CDR3 region is CASSVPRLDGANVLTF. The CDR3 DNA is TGCGCCAGCAGCGTGCCCAGGCTCGACGGGGCCAACGTCCTGACTTTC. Full variable domain (rest looked up from reference TRBV5-1 and TRBJ2-6): KAGVTQTPRYLIKTRGQQVTLSCSPISGHRSVSWYQQTPGQGLQFLFEYFSETQRNKGNFPGRFSGRQFSNSRSEMNVSTLELGDSALYLCASSVPRLDGANVLTFGAGSRLTVL.

Turning to this clone: Other DNA sequences in this sample translate to the same CDR3. The V and J genes are TRBV24-1 and TRBJ1-5; no clear D gene. Germline CDR1 reads KGHDR; CDR2 reads SFDVKD. The CDR3 spans 13 residues. Trimming removed 4 bases from V and 5 bases from J, with 8 bases in between. The DNA of the CDR3 is TGTGCCACCAGTGAATCCGGGGATCAGCCCCAGCATTTT. Translated, it gives CATSESGDQPQHF.

The rearrangement links TRBV4-1 to TRBJ2-3, with 8 bases lining up with TRBD2. Germline CDR1 and CDR2: MGHRA and YSYEKL. The CDR3 runs to 15 residues. With 8 bases clipped from V and 1 base from J, the junction kept 8 bases outside the gene matches. CDR3 protein: CASQTRAGGTDTQYF. For the CDR3, the DNA is TGCGCCAGCCAGACACGAGCGGGGGGCACAGATACGCAGTATTTT.